Listed here are 26 T cell receptor beta chains from one sample, sequenced in a study of post-analysis software for immune sequencing data (dated by TCRdb to between 2015 and 2016). Study-wide conclusions, independent of this receptor: Patients showed significantly higher frequencies than controls for about five TRBV segments, among them TRBV5-6, TRBV5-1 and TRBV20-1.

These receptors are not linked to any known antigen. The method was PCR. Reads for this sample came from an Illumina HiSeq 2500. To reduce PCR and sequencing biases, unique molecular identifiers were built into the TCR beta cDNA libraries. TCRdb applied fastp at Q25 and MiXCR to the public reads, then kept only in-frame beta chains. One record per CDR3 amino acid sequence lists the most common genes and DNA. The sample table contains some 890,000 distinct CDR3 sequences; only one count was recorded for roughly 58% of them. The top ten constitute approximately 4.5% of the sample. The sample consisted of blood. Receptors originate from a girl aged 5 to 17 with multiple sclerosis.

The chain has TRBV10-3 and TRBJ2-1; D not certain. This CDR3 is 15 amino acids long. V gave up 6 bases and J gave up 0 bases, with 12 bases separating them. Germline V lookup: CDR1 ENHRY, CDR2 SYGVKD. As DNA, the CDR3 is TGTGCCATCAGCCCCTCGGCGGTCTCCTACAATGAGCAGTTCTTC. Protein sequence: CAISPSAVSYNEQFF.

J is TRBJ2-1 and V is TRBV12-3 or TRBV12-4, with D tentatively TRBD2 (6 bases). Trimming removed 7 bases at V and 0 bases at J, with 16 bases between. The CDR3 totals 16 residues. CDR3 nucleotide sequence: TGTGCCAGCACCCCGGGGCTAGCGACCTCCTACAATGAGCAGTTCTTC. Translation: CASTPGLATSYNEQFF.

This chain uses TRBV4-1 with TRBJ2-3; 8 bases are shared with TRBD2. The germline V gene encodes CDR1 MGHRA and CDR2 YSYEKL. Losses at the gene ends were 5 bases for V and 2 bases for J; bases not matched to a gene: 3. CDR3 length: 14 residues. CDR3 protein: CASSAGGLTDTQYF. CDR3 DNA: TGCGCCAGCAGCGCGGGGGGACTCACAGATACGCAGTATTTT.

This sequence joins TRBV20-1 and TRBJ2-1; D is uncertain. Trimming took off 1 base at V and 0 bases at J, with 13 bases between the two ends. This CDR3 has 16 amino acids. Germline V gene lookup returns CDR1 DFQATT and CDR2 SNEGSKA (reference sequence). The CDR3 DNA follows: TGCAGTGCTAGAGCCACGGACCTCGGCTCCTACAATGAGCAGTTCTTC. Translated, it gives CSARATDLGSYNEQFF.

The gene calls are TRBV5-1 and TRBJ2-6; no reliable D call. The CDR3 spans 18 residues. Germline loops: CDR1 SGHRS, CDR2 YFSETQ. V lost 0 bases to trimming and J lost 0 bases, with 13 bases between them. The CDR3 here is CASSLALTPSSGANVLTF. DNA of the CDR3: TGCGCCAGCAGCTTGGCCCTGACACCATCCTCTGGGGCCAACGTCCTGACTTTC.

This clonotype occurred a few times. The chain employs TRBV25-1 and TRBJ2-3; 11 nucleotides align to TRBD2. V shed 6 bases, J shed 3 bases, and the junction held 5 bases outside the gene matches. The germline V gene encodes CDR1 MGHDK and CDR2 SYGVNS. The CDR3 runs 15 residues. CDR3 sequence reads: CASSLTSGITDTQYF. The CDR3 nucleotides are TGTGCCAGCAGCCTGACTAGCGGGATTACAGATACGCAGTATTTT.

The gene calls are TRBV7-2 and TRBJ1-2; TRBD1 might be the D (6 bases). CDR3 size: 16 residues. The germline V and J ends were trimmed by 5 bases and 5 bases, with 21 bases remaining between them. In germline, CDR1 is SGHTA, CDR2 FQGNSA. DNA of the CDR3: TGTGCCAGCAGCCCAGGTGGGACAAAATCCCCTTATGGCTACACCTTC. Encoded protein: CASSPGGTKSPYGYTF.

This clonotype was recorded a few times. The chain uses TRBV29-1 and TRBJ1-1, with D unresolved. This CDR3 has 14 amino acids. Germline V CDR1 and CDR2: SQVTM, ANQGSEA. V lost 0 bases and J lost 0, with 8 bases in between. For the CDR3, the DNA is TGCAGCGTTGAAGATCGCATCATGAACACTGAAGCTTTCTTT. Translated, it gives CSVEDRIMNTEAFF.

This clonotype was observed a few times. The chain is built from TRBV4-1 and TRBJ2-7; D remains unclear. Trimming removed 0 bases from V and 8 bases from J, with 14 bases in between. CDR1 and CDR2 (germline): MGHRA, YSYEKL. The CDR3 has 14 amino acids. CDR3 DNA sequence: TGCGCCAGCAGCCAAGAAACGGCCGGGCGTAAGCAGTACTTC. This sequence encodes CASSQETAGRKQYF.

The V call is TRBV20-1, the J call TRBJ2-1, with TRBD2 as a possible D gene (5 bases). The CDR3 is made up of 15 amino acids. The germline CDR1 and CDR2 sequences are DFQATT and SNEGSKA (reference sequence). V shed 3 bases and J shed 1 base, with 13 bases lying between them. In DNA, the CDR3 is TGCAGTGCTAGGAGGACTCCCTTATCCTACAATGAGCAGTTCTTC. Translating it yields CSARRTPLSYNEQFF.

The chain has TRBV6-5 and TRBJ2-5; 9 positions match TRBD1. J gave up 11 bases and V 5 bases, and 15 bases lay outside the gene matches. This CDR3 spans 15 amino acids. Germline-derived CDR1 and CDR2 are MNHEY and SVGAGI. CDR3 protein: CASSRTGQGVGGQYF. The CDR3 DNA sequence: TGTGCCAGCAGTAGGACGGGACAGGGCGTCGGTGGGCAGTACTTC.

The gene calls are TRBV29-1 and TRBJ2-5, with D possibly being TRBD1 or TRBD2 (5 bases each). Trimming shortened V by 4 bases and J by 7 bases, and 16 bases separated the two germline ends. Germline values: CDR1 SQVTM, CDR2 ANQGSEA. The CDR3 totals 13 residues. DNA for the CDR3: TGCAGCGTTGGGGATGGAGAGGGGAGGACCCAGTACTTC. Encoded protein: CSVGDGEGRTQYF.

CDR3 in amino acids: CASLSQRGGANVLTF. The CDR3 DNA is TGTGCCAGCCTCTCACAGCGTGGAGGGGCCAACGTCCTGACTTTC. This sequence joins TRBV12-3 or TRBV12-4 and TRBJ2-6; D gene unclear. Trimming removed 8 bases at V and 4 bases at J, with 15 bases between. The CDR3 has 15 amino acids.

The V call is TRBV29-1, the J call TRBJ1-4; D remains ambiguous. Trimming cost V 4 bases and J 6 bases, with 9 bases left between them. The CDR3 runs to 12 residues. Germline V lookup: CDR1 SQVTM, CDR2 ANQGSEA. CDR3 residues: CSVAQRDEKLFF. For the CDR3, the DNA is TGCAGCGTTGCACAGAGGGATGAAAAACTGTTTTTT.

This clonotype was observed a handful of times. The chain has TRBV29-1 and TRBJ1-2; 7 bases agree with TRBD1. V shed 6 bases and J 3 bases; nucleotides not matched to a gene: 7. The CDR3 length is 13 residues. Germline CDR1 is SQVTM and CDR2 is ANQGSEA. CDR3 in amino acids: CSVLTGTHYGYTF. The CDR3 nucleotides are TGCAGCGTCCTGACAGGGACTCACTATGGCTACACCTTC.

This clonotype was observed a few times. The chain couples TRBV7-6 to TRBJ2-3; TRBD2 is a possible D gene (6 bases). The germline V gene encodes CDR1 SGHVS and CDR2 FNYEAQ. V gave up 2 bases and J gave up 4 bases, with 16 bases separating them. There are 16 residues in the CDR3. CDR3 bases: TGTGCCAGCAGCTTAAATCCGGCCGGGAGTGCAGATACGCAGTATTTT. It yields the protein CASSLNPAGSADTQYF. Full variable domain (remainder filled in from reference TRBV7-6 and TRBJ2-3): GAGVSQSPRYKVTKRGQDVALRCDPISGHVSLYWYRQALGQGPEFLTYFNYEAQQDKSGLPNDRFSAERPEGSISTLTIQRTEQRDSAMYRCASSLNPAGSADTQYFGPGTRLTVL.

V and J are TRBV2 and TRBJ2-7; 9 nucleotides match TRBD1. V gave up 7 bases and J gave up 2 bases; unmatched junction bases: 6. CDR1 SNHLY and CDR2 FYNNEI come from the germline V gene. This CDR3 spans 14 amino acids. CDR3 sequence (DNA): TGTGCCAGCACCACAGGGGGCGTGACCTACGAGCAGTACTTC. Translation: CASTTGGVTYEQYF.

This clonotype was recorded a few times. J is TRBJ2-4 and V is TRBV27; the D gene is possibly TRBD1 (7 bases). This CDR3 comprises 12 residues. Trimming took off 9 bases at V and 3 bases at J, with 9 bases between the two ends. The germline CDR1 and CDR2 sequences are MNHEY and SMNVEV (reference sequence). The CDR3 sequence: CARRDSKNIQYF. The CDR3 nucleotides are TGTGCCAGGCGGGACAGCAAAAACATTCAGTACTTC.

The chain recombines TRBV7-9 with TRBJ2-7, with 9 bases identical to TRBD2. This CDR3 has 16 residues. V shed 0 bases, J shed 5 bases, and the junction held 8 bases outside the gene matches. Germline CDR1 SEHNR, CDR2 FQNEAQ (reference sequence). The CDR3, as DNA: TGTGCCAGCAGCTTAGCTGGCGCGGGAGGGCCCCACGAGCAGTACTTC. Translation gives CASSLAGAGGPHEQYF.

This clonotype occurred a few times. The rearrangement joins TRBV29-1 to TRBJ2-3; TRBD2 aligns across 11 bases. The germline V gene has CDR1 SQVTM and CDR2 ANQGSEA. The CDR3 totals 16 residues. J lost 7 bases, V lost 5 bases, and 14 bases had no gene match. CDR3 region: CSVRSSGRYSGYTQYF. The CDR3 DNA follows: TGCAGCGTTCGGTCTAGCGGGAGGTACTCGGGCTATACGCAGTATTTT.

This clonotype was recorded a few times. The rearrangement links TRBV10-3 to TRBJ1-2, with TRBD1 identical over 9 bases. The CDR3 has 14 amino acids. Germline V lookup: CDR1 ENHRY, CDR2 SYGVKD. V gave up 8 bases and J gave up 11 bases; unmatched junction bases: 15. The CDR3 reads CAIGDAVRDREYTF. CDR3 nucleotide sequence: TGTGCCATCGGAGATGCCGTCCGGGACAGGGAATACACCTTC.

The chain carries TRBV5-1 and TRBJ1-2; 11 bases match TRBD1. Germline V gene sequence: CDR1 SGHRS, CDR2 YFSETQ. The V gene end was trimmed by 4 bases and the J gene end by 8 bases; junction bases not matched to a gene: 4. CDR3 size: 13 residues. CDR3 nucleotides: TGCGCCAGCAGCAGGACAGGGGGCGAGGGCTACACCTTC. Translated, it gives CASSRTGGEGYTF.

The DNA for the CDR3 is TGTGCCAGCAGTGAATTCGGGACTAGCGGGAGTTGGGGGACAGATACGCAGTATTTT. It encodes CASSEFGTSGSWGTDTQYF. The chain is built from TRBV2 and TRBJ2-3, with 14 bases lining up with TRBD2. In germline, CDR1 is SNHLY, CDR2 FYNNEI. Trimming took 2 bases from V and 3 from J; bases not matched to a gene: 10. There are 19 residues in the CDR3.

This clonotype came up a few times. The genes are TRBV5-5 and TRBJ2-1; 7 bases are shared with TRBD2. After removal of 5 bases from V and 2 bases from J, the junction contained 7 bases not matched to a gene. The CDR3 is made up of 15 amino acids. Germline V gene lookup returns CDR1 SGHKS and CDR2 YYEKEE (reference sequence). The chain's CDR3 is CASSEATSAYNEQFF. The DNA of the CDR3 is TGTGCCAGCAGTGAGGCTACTAGCGCCTACAATGAGCAGTTCTTC.

This clonotype has a handful of counts. The chain combines TRBV7-3 with TRBJ2-5, with a possible D match to TRBD2 (6 bases). The CDR3 consists of 15 residues. Germline V gene lookup returns CDR1 SGHTA and CDR2 FQGTGA. Trimming shortened V by 0 bases and J by 5 bases, and 13 bases separated the two germline ends. CDR3 region: CASSLTREVGETQYF. The CDR3 nucleotides read TGTGCCAGCAGCTTAACGAGGGAGGTCGGGGAGACCCAGTACTTC. Using reference TRBV7-3 and TRBJ2-5 for the parts outside the CDR3, the full variable domain is GAGVSQTPSNKVTEKGKYVELRCDPISGHTALYWYRQSLGQGPEFLIYFQGTGAADDSGLPNDRFFAVRPEGSVSTLKIQRTERGDSAVYLCASSLTREVGETQYFGPGTRLLVL.

There are a few counts of this clonotype. The chain is built from TRBV29-1 and TRBJ2-4, with 8 nucleotides matching TRBD1. CDR3 length: 13 residues. The junction had 6 bases not matched to a gene; V was cut back by 7 bases and J by 4 bases. CDR1 and CDR2 (germline): SQVTM, ANQGSEA. The chain's CDR3 is CSAWTGKKNIQYF. The CDR3 nucleotides are TGCAGCGCCTGGACAGGGAAAAAAAACATTCAGTACTTC.